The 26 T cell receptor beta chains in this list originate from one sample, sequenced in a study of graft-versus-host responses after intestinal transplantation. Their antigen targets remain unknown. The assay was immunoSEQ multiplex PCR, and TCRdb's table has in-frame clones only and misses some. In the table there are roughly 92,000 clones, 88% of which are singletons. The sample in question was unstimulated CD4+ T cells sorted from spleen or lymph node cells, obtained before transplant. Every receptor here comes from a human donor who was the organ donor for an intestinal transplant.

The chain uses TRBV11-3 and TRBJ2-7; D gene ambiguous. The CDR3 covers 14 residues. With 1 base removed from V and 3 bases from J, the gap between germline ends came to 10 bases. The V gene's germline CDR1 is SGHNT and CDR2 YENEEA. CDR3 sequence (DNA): TGTGCCAGCAGCTTAGTTCCAGAAAACTACGAGCAGTACTTC. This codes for CASSLVPENYEQYF. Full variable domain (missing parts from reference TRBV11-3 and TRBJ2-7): EAGVVQSPRYKIIEKKQPVAFWCNPISGHNTLYWYLQNLGQGPELLIRYENEEAVDDSQLPKDRFSAERLKGVDSTLKIQPAELGDSAVYLCASSLVPENYEQYFGPGTRLTVT.

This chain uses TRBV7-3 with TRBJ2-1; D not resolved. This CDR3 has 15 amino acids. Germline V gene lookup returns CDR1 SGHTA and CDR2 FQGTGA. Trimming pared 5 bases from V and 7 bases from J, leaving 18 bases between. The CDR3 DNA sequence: TGTGCCAGCAGCCCGACCTTTTTGGGCCAAAATGAGCAGTTCTTC. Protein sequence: CASSPTFLGQNEQFF.

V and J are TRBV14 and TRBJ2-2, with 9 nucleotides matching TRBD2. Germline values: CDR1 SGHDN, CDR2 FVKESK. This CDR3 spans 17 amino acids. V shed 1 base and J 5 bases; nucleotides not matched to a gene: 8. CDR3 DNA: TGTGCCAGCAGCCAAGGCCTAGCGGGACGGTTGACCGGGGAGCTGTTTTTT. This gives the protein CASSQGLAGRLTGELFF. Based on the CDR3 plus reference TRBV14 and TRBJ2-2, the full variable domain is EAGVTQFPSHSVIEKGQTVTLRCDPISGHDNLYWYRRVMGKEIKFLLHFVKESKQDESGMPNNRFLAERTGGTYSTLKVQPAELEDSGVYFCASSQGLAGRLTGELFFGEGSRLTVL.

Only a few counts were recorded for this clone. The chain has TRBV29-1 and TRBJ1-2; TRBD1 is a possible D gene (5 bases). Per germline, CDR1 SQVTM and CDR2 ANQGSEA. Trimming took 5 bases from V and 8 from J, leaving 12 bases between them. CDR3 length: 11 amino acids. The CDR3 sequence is CSVSPGGGYTF. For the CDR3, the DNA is TGCAGCGTTTCCCCCGGGGGGGGCTACACCTTC.

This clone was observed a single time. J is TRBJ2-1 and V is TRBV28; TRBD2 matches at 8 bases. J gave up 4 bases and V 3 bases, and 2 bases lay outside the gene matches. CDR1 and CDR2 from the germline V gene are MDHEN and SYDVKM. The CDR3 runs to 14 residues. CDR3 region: CASSLLAGYNEQFF. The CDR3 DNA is TGTGCCAGCAGTTTGCTAGCGGGTTACAATGAGCAGTTCTTC.

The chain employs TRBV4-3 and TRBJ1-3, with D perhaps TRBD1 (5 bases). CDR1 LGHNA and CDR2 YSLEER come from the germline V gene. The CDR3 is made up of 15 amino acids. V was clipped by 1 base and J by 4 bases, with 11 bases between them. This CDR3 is CASSQAPGPGNTIYF. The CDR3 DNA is TGCGCCAGCAGCCAAGCTCCAGGGCCCGGAAACACCATATATTTT.

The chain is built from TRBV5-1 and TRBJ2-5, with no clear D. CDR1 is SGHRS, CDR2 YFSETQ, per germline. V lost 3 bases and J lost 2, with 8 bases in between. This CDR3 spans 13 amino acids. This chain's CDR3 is CASSWSAQETQYF. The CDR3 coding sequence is TGCGCCAGCAGCTGGAGCGCGCAAGAGACCCAGTACTTC. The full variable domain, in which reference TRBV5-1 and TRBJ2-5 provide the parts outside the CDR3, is KAGVTQTPRYLIKTRGQQVTLSCSPISGHRSVSWYQQTPGQGLQFLFEYFSETQRNKGNFPGRFSGRQFSNSRSEMNVSTLELGDSALYLCASSWSAQETQYFGPGTRLLVL.

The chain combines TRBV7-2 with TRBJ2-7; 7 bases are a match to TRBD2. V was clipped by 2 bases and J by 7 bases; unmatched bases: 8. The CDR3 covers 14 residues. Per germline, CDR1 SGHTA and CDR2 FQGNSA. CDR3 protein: CASSLPGGLREQYF. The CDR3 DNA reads TGTGCCAGCAGCTTACCGGGGGGTCTGAGAGAGCAGTACTTC.

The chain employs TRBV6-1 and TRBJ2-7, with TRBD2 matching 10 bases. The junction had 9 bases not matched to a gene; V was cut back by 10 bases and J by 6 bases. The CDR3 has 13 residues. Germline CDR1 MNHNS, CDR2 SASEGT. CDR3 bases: TGTGCCACCAACCTAGCGGGAGTAGGCGAGCAGTACTTC. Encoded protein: CATNLAGVGEQYF.

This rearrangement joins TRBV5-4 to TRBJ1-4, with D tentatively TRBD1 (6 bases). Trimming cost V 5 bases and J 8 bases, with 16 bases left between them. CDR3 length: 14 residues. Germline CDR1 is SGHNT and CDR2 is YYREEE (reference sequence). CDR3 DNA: TGTGCCAGCAGTTCAGACAGGCCCTCGGAAAAACTGTTTTTT. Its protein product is CASSSDRPSEKLFF.

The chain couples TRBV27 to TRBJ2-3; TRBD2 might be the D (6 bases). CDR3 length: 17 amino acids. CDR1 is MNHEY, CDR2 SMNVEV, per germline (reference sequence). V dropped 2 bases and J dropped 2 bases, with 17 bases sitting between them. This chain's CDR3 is CASSLRQLADNTDTQYF. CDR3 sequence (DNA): TGTGCCAGCAGTTTACGTCAGTTAGCGGACAACACAGATACGCAGTATTTT.

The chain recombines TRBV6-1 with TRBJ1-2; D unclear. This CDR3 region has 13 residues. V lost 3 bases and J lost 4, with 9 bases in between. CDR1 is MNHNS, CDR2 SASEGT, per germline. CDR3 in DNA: TGTGCCAGCAGTGAGAGGGTATTCTATGGCTACACCTTC. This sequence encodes CASSERVFYGYTF.

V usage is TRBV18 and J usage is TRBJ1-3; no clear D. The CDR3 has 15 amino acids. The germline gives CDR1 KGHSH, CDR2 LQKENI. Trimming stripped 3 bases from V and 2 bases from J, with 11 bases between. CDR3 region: CASSPAGITGNTIYF. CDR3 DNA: TGTGCCAGCTCACCGGCCGGGATAACTGGAAACACCATATATTTT.

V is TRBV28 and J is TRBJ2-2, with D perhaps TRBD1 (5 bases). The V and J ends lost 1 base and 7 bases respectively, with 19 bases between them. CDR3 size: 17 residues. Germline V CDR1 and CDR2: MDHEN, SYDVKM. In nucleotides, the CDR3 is TGTGCCAGCAGTTTATCGGCAGGGTTTGTCGGCGGCGGGGAGCTGTTTTTT. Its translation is CASSLSAGFVGGGELFF.

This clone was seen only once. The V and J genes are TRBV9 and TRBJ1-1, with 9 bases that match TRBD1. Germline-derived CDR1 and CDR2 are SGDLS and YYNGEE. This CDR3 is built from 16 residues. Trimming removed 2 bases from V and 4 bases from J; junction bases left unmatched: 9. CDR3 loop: CASSVGQGLSGTEAFF. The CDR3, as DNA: TGTGCCAGCAGCGTGGGACAGGGCCTCTCGGGCACTGAAGCTTTCTTT.

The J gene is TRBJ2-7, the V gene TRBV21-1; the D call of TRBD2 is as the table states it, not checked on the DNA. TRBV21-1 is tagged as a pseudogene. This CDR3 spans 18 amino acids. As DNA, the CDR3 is TGTGCCAGCAGCAGAGGGAGCGAGGGCGGAATCACTCGCCACGAGCAGTACTTC. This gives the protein CASSRGSEGGITRHEQYF.

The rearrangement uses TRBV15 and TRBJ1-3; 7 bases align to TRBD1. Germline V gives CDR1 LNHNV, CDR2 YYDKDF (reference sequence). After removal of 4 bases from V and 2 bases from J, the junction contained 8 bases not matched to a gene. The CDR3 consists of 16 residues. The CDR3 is CATSIILTGAGNTIYF. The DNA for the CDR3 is TGTGCCACCAGCATAATACTAACAGGGGCTGGAAACACCATATATTTT.

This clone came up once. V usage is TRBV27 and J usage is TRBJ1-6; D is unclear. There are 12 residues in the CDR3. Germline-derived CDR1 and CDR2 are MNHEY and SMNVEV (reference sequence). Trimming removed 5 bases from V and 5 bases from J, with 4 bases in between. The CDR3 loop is CASSLNNSPLHF. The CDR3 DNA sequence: TGTGCCAGCAGTCTTAATAATTCACCCCTCCACTTT.

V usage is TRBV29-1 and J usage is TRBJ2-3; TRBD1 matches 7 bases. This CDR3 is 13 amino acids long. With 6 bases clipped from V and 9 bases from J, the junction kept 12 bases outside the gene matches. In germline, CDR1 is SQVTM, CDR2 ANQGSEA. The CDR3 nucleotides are TGCAGCGTCGAAACAGGGGTGCGAGGGACGCAGTATTTT. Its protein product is CSVETGVRGTQYF.

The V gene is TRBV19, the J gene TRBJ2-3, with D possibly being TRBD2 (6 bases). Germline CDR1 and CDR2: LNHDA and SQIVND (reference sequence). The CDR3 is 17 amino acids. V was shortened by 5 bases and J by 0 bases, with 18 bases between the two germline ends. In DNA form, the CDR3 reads TGTGCCAGTAGTCCCCGGGGAGGCTATTCTAGCACAGATACGCAGTATTTT. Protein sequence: CASSPRGGYSSTDTQYF. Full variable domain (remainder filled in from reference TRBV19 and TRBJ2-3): DGGITQSPKYLFRKEGQNVTLSCEQNLNHDAMYWYRQDPGQGLRLIYYSQIVNDFQKGDIAEGYSVSREKKESFPLTVTSAQKNPTAFYLCASSPRGGYSSTDTQYFGPGTRLTVL.

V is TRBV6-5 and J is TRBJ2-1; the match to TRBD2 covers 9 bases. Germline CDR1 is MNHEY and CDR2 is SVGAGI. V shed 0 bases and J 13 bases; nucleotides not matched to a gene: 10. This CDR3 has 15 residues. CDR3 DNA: TGTGCCAGCAGTTACTCTTGGGCTAGCGGGACAACACAGTTCTTC. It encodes CASSYSWASGTTQFF.

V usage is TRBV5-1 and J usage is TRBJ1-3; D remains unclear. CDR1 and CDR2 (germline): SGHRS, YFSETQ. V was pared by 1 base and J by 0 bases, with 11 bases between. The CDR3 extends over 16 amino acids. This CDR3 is CASSLSRPNSGNTIYF. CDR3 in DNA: TGCGCCAGCAGCTTGTCCAGGCCAAACTCTGGAAACACCATATATTTT.

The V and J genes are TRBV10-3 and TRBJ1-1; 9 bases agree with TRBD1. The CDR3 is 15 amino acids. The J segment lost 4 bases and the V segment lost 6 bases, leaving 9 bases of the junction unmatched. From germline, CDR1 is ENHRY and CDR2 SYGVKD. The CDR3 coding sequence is TGTGCCATCAGAAAAACAGGGGGCGCTTTCACTGAAGCTTTCTTT. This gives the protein CAIRKTGGAFTEAFF.

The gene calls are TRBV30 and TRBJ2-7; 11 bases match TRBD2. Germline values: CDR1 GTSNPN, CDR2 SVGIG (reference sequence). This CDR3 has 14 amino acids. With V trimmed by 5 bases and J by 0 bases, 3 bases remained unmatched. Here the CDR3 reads CAWRGLADSYEQYF. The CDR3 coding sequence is TGTGCCTGGCGGGGACTAGCGGACTCCTACGAGCAGTACTTC.

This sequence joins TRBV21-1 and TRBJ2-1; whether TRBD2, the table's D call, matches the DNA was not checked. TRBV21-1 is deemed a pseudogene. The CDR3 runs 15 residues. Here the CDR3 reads CASSVSGTKDNEQFF. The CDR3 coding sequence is TGTGCCAGCAGCGTCTCCGGGACTAAAGACAATGAGCAGTTCTTC.

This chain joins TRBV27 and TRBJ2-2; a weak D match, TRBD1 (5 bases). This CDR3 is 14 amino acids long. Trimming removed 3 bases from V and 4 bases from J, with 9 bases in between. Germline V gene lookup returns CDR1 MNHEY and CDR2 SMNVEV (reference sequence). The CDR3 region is CASSFDRATGELFF. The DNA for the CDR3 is TGTGCCAGCAGTTTTGACAGAGCCACCGGGGAGCTGTTTTTT.